Detailed here is one TCR beta chain. This record comes from a study of T-cell reconstitution after alpha-beta-depleted transplantation in children. TCRbeta library preparation incorporated unique molecular identifiers. MiXCR, run by TCRdb on the PCR reads, gives a single entry per CDR3 protein. This sample has around 240,000 distinct CDR3 sequences; 7.5% to 9.5% occur once, and the top ten carry 6% to 7%. The V gene's germline CDR1 is LNHDA and CDR2 SQIVND (reference sequence). Trimming took off 3 bases at V and 5 bases at J, with 13 bases between the two ends. The length of the CDR3 is 14 residues. The TCR sequence derives from a male patient younger than 18 who had a stem cell transplant for acute lymphoblastic leukemia, so the T cells may come from the graft donor. The starting material was PBMCs, mostly from graft donor cells, obtained 180 days after TCRalphabeta/CD19-depleted stem cell transplant. The chain carries TRBV19 and TRBJ1-2; D unresolved. CDR3 DNA sequence: TGTGCCAGTAGTATGGGTCAGCGGCCTTATGGCTACACCTTC. This encodes CASSMGQRPYGYTF.